Listed below are T cell receptor beta chains from one sample, sequenced in a study of Tregs in tolerant kidney transplant recipients. Only in-frame clones appear in the TCRdb table, and some are missing; sequencing was by immunoSEQ multiplex PCR. The sample has just under 65,000 clones, under 98% seen once. Material: Tregs from blood, obtained before the transplant. The origin of the receptors is a human donor who received a combined kidney and bone marrow transplant. Each CDR3 is given with its conserved first and last residue. A D gene is named only where the DNA matches it firmly. Some rows mark clone size as missing; the rest say once, few, many or name a class of expanded clone.

V: TRBV11-3
size: -
J: TRBJ2-7
D: TRBD2
CDR3: CASSRLAGFSYEQYF
DNA: TGTGCCAGCAGTCGACTAGCGGGTTTCTCCTACGAGCAGTACTTC

V: TRBV4-2
size: -
J: TRBJ2-6
D: -
CDR3: CASSPQLYSGANVLTF
DNA: TGTGCCAGCAGCCCACAGCTCTACTCTGGGGCCAACGTCCTGACTTTC

V: TRBV4-2
size: -
J: TRBJ2-3
D: TRBD1
CDR3: CASSQHEPGTGTDTQYF
DNA: TGTGCCAGCAGCCAACACGAGCCCGGGACAGGTACAGATACGCAGTATTTT

V: TRBV6-6
size: -
J: TRBJ1-1
D: -
CDR3: CASRPDGVGTEAFF
DNA: TGTGCCAGCAGGCCTGACGGGGTGGGCACTGAAGCTTTCTTT

V: TRBV5-1
size: -
J: TRBJ2-1
D: TRBD2
CDR3: CASSLGLAGAFEQFF
DNA: TGCGCCAGCAGCTTGGGACTAGCGGGGGCCTTTGAGCAGTTCTTC

V: TRBV6-5
size: -
J: TRBJ1-2
D: -
CDR3: CASSYSPGVGSYGYTF
DNA: TGTGCCAGCAGTTACTCCCCAGGGGTGGGTTCCTATGGCTACACCTTC

V: TRBV13
size: -
J: TRBJ2-3
D: TRBD2
CDR3: CASSSTSGMVGDTQYF
DNA: TGTGCCAGCAGCTCCACGAGCGGGATGGTGGGCGATACGCAGTATTTT

V: TRBV13
size: once
J: TRBJ1-3
D: -
CDR3: CASSLWLPGNTIYF
DNA: TGTGCCAGCAGCTTATGGCTTCCTGGAAACACCATATATTTT

V: TRBV7-2
size: -
J: TRBJ2-1
D: -
CDR3: CASSRGRADEQFF
DNA: TGTGCCAGCAGCCGCGGCAGGGCCGATGAGCAGTTCTTC

V: TRBV15
size: -
J: TRBJ2-7
D: TRBD1
CDR3: CATSREPTGAYEQYF
DNA: TGTGCCACCAGCAGAGAACCGACAGGGGCCTACGAGCAGTACTTC

V: TRBV11-2
size: -
J: TRBJ1-1
D: -
CDR3: CASSPIPGTEAFF
DNA: TGTGCCAGCAGCCCTATCCCGGGAACTGAAGCTTTCTTT

V: TRBV10-1
size: -
J: TRBJ2-7
D: -
CDR3: CASDSRSEQYF
DNA: TGCGCCAGCGACTCTCGGTCCGAGCAGTACTTC

V: TRBV29-1
size: -
J: TRBJ2-1
D: TRBD2
CDR3: CSVVTSGSYNEQFF
DNA: TGCAGCGTTGTGACTAGCGGGAGTTACAATGAGCAGTTCTTC

V: TRBV7-3
size: -
J: TRBJ2-1
D: -
CDR3: CASSPGSYNEQFF
DNA: TGTGCCAGCAGCCCCGGGTCCTACAATGAGCAGTTCTTC

V: TRBV29-1
size: -
J: TRBJ2-1
D: -
CDR3: CSVTVLPMAGQGGEQFF
DNA: TGCAGCGTAACCGTCTTACCCATGGCAGGACAGGGAGGGGAGCAGTTCTTC

V: TRBV15
size: -
J: TRBJ2-7
D: TRBD1
CDR3: CATSRDPGQDYEQYF
DNA: TGTGCCACCAGCAGAGATCCCGGACAGGACTACGAGCAGTACTTC

V: TRBV6-5
size: -
J: TRBJ2-5
D: TRBD2
CDR3: CASSYHTSGEETQYF
DNA: TGTGCCAGCAGTTACCATACTAGCGGGGAAGAGACCCAGTACTTC

V: TRBV19
size: -
J: TRBJ2-7
D: TRBD1
CDR3: CASSLTGTYEQYF
DNA: TGTGCCAGTAGTTTGACAGGGACCTACGAGCAGTACTTC

V: TRBV7-2
size: -
J: TRBJ2-5
D: -
CDR3: CASSTPYQETQYF
DNA: TGTGCCAGCAGCACGCCCTATCAAGAGACCCAGTACTTC

V: TRBV6-1
size: -
J: TRBJ1-2
D: -
CDR3: CASSEASRDYGYTF
DNA: TGTGCCAGCAGTGAAGCGAGCAGGGACTATGGCTACACCTTC

V: TRBV4-2
size: -
J: TRBJ2-7
D: TRBD2
CDR3: CASSHIISGSWDEQYF
DNA: TGTGCCAGCAGCCACATAATTAGCGGGAGTTGGGACGAGCAGTACTTC

V: TRBV4-3
size: -
J: TRBJ2-1
D: -
CDR3: CASSQSRDNEQFF
DNA: TGCGCCAGCAGCCAATCTAGAGACAATGAGCAGTTCTTC

V: TRBV6-5
size: -
J: TRBJ1-6
D: -
CDR3: CASKTGRNSPLHF
DNA: TGTGCCAGCAAAACAGGCAGGAATTCACCCCTCCACTTT

V: TRBV6-1
size: -
J: TRBJ1-1
D: -
CDR3: CASALLMETEAFF
DNA: TGTGCCTCGGCGTTATTGATGGAGACTGAAGCTTTCTTT

V: TRBV4-3
size: -
J: TRBJ2-5
D: TRBD1
CDR3: CASSQDTLGTGEETQYF
DNA: TGCGCCAGCAGCCAAGATACGTTGGGAACAGGGGAAGAGACCCAGTACTTC

V: TRBV28
size: -
J: TRBJ1-5
D: TRBD1
CDR3: CASSFNRGQPQHF
DNA: TGTGCCAGCAGTTTCAACAGGGGTCAGCCCCAGCATTTT

V: TRBV7-3
size: -
J: TRBJ2-7
D: TRBD2
CDR3: CASRGTSGSLFSYEQYF
DNA: TGTGCCAGCAGAGGGACTAGCGGGAGTCTATTTTCCTACGAGCAGTACTTC

V: TRBV4-3
size: -
J: TRBJ1-2
D: TRBD1
CDR3: CASSQEGDRGHGYTF
DNA: TGCGCCAGCAGCCAAGAGGGGGACAGGGGGCATGGCTACACCTTC

V: TRBV5-6
size: -
J: TRBJ2-1
D: -
CDR3: CASSTSSSFEQFF
DNA: TGTGCCAGCAGCACCTCCTCTAGTTTTGAGCAGTTCTTC

V: TRBV11-2
size: -
J: TRBJ2-7
D: -
CDR3: CASSLTGKPYEQYF
DNA: TGTGCCAGCAGCTTAACAGGGAAACCCTACGAGCAGTACTTC

V: TRBV19
size: -
J: TRBJ2-4
D: -
CDR3: CASKGEGGAHLAKNIQYF
DNA: TGTGCCAGTAAGGGGGAGGGGGGGGCCCATTTAGCCAAAAACATTCAGTACTTC

V: TRBV6-5
size: -
J: TRBJ2-7
D: -
CDR3: CASSSILGYEQYF
DNA: TGTGCCAGCAGTTCAATCCTAGGATACGAGCAGTACTTC

V: TRBV7-8
size: -
J: TRBJ2-7
D: -
CDR3: CASSLFSNSYEQYF
DNA: TGTGCCAGCAGCTTATTCTCTAACTCCTACGAGCAGTACTTC

V: TRBV19
size: -
J: TRBJ2-1
D: -
CDR3: CASSIKRGSYNEQFF
DNA: TGTGCCAGTAGTATAAAACGAGGTTCCTACAATGAGCAGTTCTTC

V: TRBV19
size: -
J: TRBJ1-2
D: TRBD1
CDR3: CASSTTTGIHYTF
DNA: TGTGCCAGTAGTACTACGACAGGGATCCACTACACCTTC

V: TRBV19
size: -
J: TRBJ2-3
D: TRBD2
CDR3: CASSLDRGSGLGDTQYF
DNA: TGTGCCAGTAGTTTAGACCGTGGTAGCGGGCTTGGAGATACGCAGTATTTT